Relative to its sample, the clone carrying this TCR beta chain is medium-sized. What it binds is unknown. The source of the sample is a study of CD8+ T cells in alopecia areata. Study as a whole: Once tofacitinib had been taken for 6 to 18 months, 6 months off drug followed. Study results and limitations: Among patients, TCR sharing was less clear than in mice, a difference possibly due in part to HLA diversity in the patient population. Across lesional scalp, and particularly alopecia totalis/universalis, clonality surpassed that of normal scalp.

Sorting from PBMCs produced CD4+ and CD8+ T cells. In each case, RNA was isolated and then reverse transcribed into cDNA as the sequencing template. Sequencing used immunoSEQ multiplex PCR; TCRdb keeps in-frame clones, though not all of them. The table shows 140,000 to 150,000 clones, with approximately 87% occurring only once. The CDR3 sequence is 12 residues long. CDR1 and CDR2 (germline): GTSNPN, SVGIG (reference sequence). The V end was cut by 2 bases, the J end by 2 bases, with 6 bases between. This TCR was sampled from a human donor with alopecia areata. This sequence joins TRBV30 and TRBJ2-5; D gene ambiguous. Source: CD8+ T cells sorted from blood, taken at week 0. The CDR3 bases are TGTGCCTGGAGTCACAATCAAGAGACCCAGTACTTC. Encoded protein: CAWSHNQETQYF.